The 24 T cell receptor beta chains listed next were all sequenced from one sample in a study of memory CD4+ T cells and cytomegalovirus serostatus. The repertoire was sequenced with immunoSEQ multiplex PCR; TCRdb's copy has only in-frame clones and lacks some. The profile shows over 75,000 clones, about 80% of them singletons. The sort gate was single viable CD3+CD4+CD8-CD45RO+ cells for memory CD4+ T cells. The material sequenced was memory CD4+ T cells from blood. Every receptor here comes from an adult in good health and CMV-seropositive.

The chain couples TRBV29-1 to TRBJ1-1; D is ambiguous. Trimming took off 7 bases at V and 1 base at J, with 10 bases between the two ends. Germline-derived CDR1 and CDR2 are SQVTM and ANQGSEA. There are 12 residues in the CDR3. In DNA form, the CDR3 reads TGCAGCGGAAACAGCCAGAACACTGAAGCTTTCTTT. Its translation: CSGNSQNTEAFF.

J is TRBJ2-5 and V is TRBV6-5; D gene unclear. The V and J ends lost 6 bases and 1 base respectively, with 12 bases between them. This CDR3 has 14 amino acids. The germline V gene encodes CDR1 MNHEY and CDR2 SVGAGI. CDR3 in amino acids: CASRLGRLQETQYF. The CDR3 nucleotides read TGTGCCAGCAGGTTAGGGCGGCTCCAAGAGACCCAGTACTTC.

The CDR3 DNA follows: TGTGCCAGCAGTACACAGGGAGCGGGACAAGAGACCCAGTACTTC. It translates to CASSTQGAGQETQYF. The rearrangement uses TRBV28 and TRBJ2-5; D may be TRBD2 (7 bases). V lost 5 bases, J lost 2 bases, and 15 bases lay in between. This CDR3 has 15 amino acids. CDR1 is MDHEN and CDR2 is SYDVKM in the germline V gene.

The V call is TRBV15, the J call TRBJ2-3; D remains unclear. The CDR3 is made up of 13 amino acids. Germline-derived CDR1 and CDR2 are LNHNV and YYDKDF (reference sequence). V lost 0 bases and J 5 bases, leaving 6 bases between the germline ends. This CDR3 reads CATSRDLQDTQYF. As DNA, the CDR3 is TGTGCCACCAGCAGAGATTTACAAGATACGCAGTATTTT. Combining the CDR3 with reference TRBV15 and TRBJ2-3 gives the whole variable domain DAMVIQNPRYQVTQFGKPVTLSCSQTLNHNVMYWYQQKSSQAPKLLFHYYDKDFNNEADTPDNFQSRRPNTSFCFLDIRSPGLGDTAMYLCATSRDLQDTQYFGPGTRLTVL.

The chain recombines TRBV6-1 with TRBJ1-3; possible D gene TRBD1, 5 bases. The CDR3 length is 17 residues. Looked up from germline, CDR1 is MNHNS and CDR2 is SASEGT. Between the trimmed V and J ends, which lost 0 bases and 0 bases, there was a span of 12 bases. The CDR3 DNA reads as TGTGCCAGCAGTGAAGCGCTTGGGACTGCCTCTGGAAACACCATATATTTT. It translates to CASSEALGTASGNTIYF.

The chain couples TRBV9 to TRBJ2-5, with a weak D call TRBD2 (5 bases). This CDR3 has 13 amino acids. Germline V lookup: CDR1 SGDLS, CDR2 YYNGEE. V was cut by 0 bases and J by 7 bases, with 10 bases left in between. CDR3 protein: CASSVALAGTQYF. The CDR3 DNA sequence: TGTGCCAGCAGCGTAGCCCTGGCGGGGACCCAGTACTTC.

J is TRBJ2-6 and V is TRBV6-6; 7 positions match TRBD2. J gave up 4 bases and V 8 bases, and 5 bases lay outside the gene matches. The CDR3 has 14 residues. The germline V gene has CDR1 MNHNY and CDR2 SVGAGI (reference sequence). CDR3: CASGRAEGANVLTF. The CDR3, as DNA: TGTGCCAGCGGGAGGGCGGAAGGGGCCAACGTCCTGACTTTC.

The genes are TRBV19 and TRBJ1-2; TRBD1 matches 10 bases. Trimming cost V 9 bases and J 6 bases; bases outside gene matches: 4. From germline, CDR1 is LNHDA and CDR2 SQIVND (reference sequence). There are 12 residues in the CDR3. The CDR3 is CASSDRGNGYTF. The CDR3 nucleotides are TGTGCCAGCTCGGACAGGGGGAATGGCTACACCTTC. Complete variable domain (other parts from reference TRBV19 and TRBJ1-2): DGGITQSPKYLFRKEGQNVTLSCEQNLNHDAMYWYRQDPGQGLRLIYYSQIVNDFQKGDIAEGYSVSREKKESFPLTVTSAQKNPTAFYLCASSDRGNGYTFGSGTRLTVV.

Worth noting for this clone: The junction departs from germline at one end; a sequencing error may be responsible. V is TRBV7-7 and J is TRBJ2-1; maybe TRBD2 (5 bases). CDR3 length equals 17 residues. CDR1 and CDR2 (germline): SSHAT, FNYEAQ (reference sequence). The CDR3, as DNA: TGTGCTAGCAGCTTAGGATCGAGTGGGAGCTCCTACAATGAGCAGTTCTTC. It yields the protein CASSLGSSGSSYNEQFF.

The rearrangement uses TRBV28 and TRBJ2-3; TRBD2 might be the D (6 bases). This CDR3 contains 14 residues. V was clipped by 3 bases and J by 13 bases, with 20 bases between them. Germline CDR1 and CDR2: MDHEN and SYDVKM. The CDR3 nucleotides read TGTGCCAGCAGTTTGGGGGGTACAAGTGCAATTAAGTATTTT. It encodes CASSLGGTSAIKYF.

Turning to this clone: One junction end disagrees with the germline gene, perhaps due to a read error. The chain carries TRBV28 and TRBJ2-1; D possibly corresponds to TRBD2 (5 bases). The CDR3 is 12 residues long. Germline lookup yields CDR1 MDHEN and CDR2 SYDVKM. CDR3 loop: CASSFRLGRRLF. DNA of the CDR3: TGTGCCAGCAGTTTCCGTTTAGGCCGGAGGCTCTTC.

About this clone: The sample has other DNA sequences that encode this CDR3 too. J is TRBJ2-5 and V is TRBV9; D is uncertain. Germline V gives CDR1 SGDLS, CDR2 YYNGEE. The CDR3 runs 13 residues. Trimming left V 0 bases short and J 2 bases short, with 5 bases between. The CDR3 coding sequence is TGTGCCAGCAGCGTAGGGACGCAAGAGACCCAGTACTTC. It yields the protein CASSVGTQETQYF.

The CDR3 nucleotides are TGTGCCAGCAGCCAAGGGCCTCTGCGCGGGGGAGGGGAGACCCAGTACTTC. Protein product: CASSQGPLRGGGETQYF. This chain joins TRBV4-2 and TRBJ2-5; 7 nucleotides line up with TRBD2. Germline loops: CDR1 LGHNA, CDR2 YNFKEQ. V dropped 1 base and J dropped 5; count of bases not matched to a gene: 13. The CDR3 consists of 17 residues.

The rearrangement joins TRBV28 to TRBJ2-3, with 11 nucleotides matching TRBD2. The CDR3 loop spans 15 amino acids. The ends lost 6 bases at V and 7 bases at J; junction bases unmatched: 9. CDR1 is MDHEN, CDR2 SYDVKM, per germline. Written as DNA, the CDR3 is TGTGCCAGCAGACCCGGACTAGCGGGCGCCTATACGCAGTATTTT. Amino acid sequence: CASRPGLAGAYTQYF.

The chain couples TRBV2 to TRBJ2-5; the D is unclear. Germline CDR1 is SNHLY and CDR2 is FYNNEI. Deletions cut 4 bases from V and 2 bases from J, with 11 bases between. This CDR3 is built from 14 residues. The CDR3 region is CASSATVQQETQYF. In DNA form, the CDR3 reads TGTGCCAGCAGTGCTACAGTACAACAAGAGACCCAGTACTTC.

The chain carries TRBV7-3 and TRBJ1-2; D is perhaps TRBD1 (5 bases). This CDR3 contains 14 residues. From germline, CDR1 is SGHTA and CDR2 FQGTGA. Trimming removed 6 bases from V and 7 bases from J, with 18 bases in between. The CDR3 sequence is CASSDRGGISGYTF. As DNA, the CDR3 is TGTGCCAGCAGTGATAGGGGAGGAATTAGTGGCTACACCTTC.

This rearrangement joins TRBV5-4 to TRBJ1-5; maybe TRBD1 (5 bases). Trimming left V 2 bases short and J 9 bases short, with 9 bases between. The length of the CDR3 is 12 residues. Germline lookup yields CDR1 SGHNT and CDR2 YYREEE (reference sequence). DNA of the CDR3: TGTGCCAGCAGCTTTACAGGAGGGCCCCAGCATTTT. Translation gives CASSFTGGPQHF.

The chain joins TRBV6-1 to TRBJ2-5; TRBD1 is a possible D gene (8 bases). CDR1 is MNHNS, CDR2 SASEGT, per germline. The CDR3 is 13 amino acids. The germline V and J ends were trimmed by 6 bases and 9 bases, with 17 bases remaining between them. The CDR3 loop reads CASRFGQGGAQYF. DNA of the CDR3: TGTGCCAGCAGATTTGGACAGGGAGGGGCCCAGTACTTC.

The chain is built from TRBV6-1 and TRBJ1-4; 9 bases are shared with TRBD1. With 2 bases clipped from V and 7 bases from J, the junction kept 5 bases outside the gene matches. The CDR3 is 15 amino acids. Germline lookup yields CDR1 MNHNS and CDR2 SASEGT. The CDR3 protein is CASSEPDRGSEKLFF. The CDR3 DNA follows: TGTGCCAGCAGTGAACCGGACAGGGGATCTGAAAAACTGTTTTTT.

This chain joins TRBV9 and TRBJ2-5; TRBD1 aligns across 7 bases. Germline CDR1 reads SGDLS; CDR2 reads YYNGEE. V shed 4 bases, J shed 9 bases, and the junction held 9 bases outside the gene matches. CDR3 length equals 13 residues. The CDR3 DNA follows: TGTGCCAGCAGCCGGGACAGCACAGGGGCCCAGTACTTC. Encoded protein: CASSRDSTGAQYF.

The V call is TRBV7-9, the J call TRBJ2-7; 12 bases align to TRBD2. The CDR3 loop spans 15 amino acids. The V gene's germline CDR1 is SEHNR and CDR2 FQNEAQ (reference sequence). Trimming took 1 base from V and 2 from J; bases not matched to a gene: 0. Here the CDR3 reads CASSLGLAGAYEQYF. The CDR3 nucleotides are TGTGCCAGCAGCTTAGGACTAGCGGGGGCCTACGAGCAGTACTTC.

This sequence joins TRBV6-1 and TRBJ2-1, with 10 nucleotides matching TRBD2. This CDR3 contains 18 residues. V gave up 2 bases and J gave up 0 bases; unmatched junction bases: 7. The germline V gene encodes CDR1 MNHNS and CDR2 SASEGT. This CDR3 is CASSELGLAASSYNEQFF. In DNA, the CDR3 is TGTGCCAGCAGTGAATTAGGACTAGCGGCGAGCTCCTACAATGAGCAGTTCTTC.

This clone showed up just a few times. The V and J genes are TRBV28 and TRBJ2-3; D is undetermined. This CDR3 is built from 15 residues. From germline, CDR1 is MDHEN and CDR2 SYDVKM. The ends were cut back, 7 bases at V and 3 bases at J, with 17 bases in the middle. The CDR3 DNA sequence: TGTGCCAGCACTTCCCCGGGCACGAGGACAGATACGCAGTATTTT. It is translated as CASTSPGTRTDTQYF.

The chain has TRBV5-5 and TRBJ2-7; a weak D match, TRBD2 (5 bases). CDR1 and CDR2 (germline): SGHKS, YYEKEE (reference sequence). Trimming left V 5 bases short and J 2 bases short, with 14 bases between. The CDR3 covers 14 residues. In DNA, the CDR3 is TGTGCCAGCAGATCGACTACGGGGACCTACGAGCAGTACTTC. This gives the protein CASRSTTGTYEQYF.